This T cell receptor (beta chain) stems from a study of blood T cell repertoires in COVID-19. Study-wide context: The United States, Italy and Spain provided the acute and convalescent COVID-19 samples. The cDNA or gDNA used as material had been derived from T cells, B-cell-depleted T cells, or PBMCs.

As originally analysed: The authors estimated nucleated cell counts from reference gene primer amplification. Assay: immunoSEQ multiplex PCR; the TCRdb copy retains only in-frame clones and omits some. The V and J calls and clone size are taken from that table; D and trimming were inferred from the DNA. The sample has around 37,000 clones; nearly 90% are singletons. Germline CDR1 reads SGHTS; CDR2 reads YDEGEE. V lost 4 bases, J lost 1 base, and 6 bases stayed unmatched. This CDR3 contains 15 residues. Sample: peripheral blood. The V call is TRBV5-8, the J call TRBJ2-3; 7 bases are shared with TRBD1. This receptor was obtained from a man in his sixties with active or convalescent COVID-19. The CDR3 bases are TGTGCCAGCAGCCGAAGGGGGCACGGCACAGATACGCAGTATTTT. Its protein product is CASSRRGHGTDTQYF.